This T cell receptor beta chain was observed in a study of cytomegalovirus exposure and HLA in healthy donors (dated by TCRdb to 2017 to 2019). Some background on the complete study: An earlier analysis of several hundred of the donors reported 276 Gb of sequence data and around 110 million unique TCR beta sequences from some 180 million T cells. Typing coverage differed by locus: A, B, C, DRB1 and DQB1 were typed in about 620-640 donors, DQA1 in about 500, DPA1 in around 600, and DPB1 in 472. Donor age, sex, ethnicity and CMV serostatus were collected together with the repertoire data. A later genetic analysis used genome-wide SNP genotypes for about 65% of the 666 donors, treating that subset as a discovery cohort. An early release covering roughly 640 HLA-typed donors comprised about 300 gigabases of sequencing data and roughly 86 million unique TCR sequences. Rather than using new phenotypic data, the later analysis identified candidate immune exposures from TCR beta sequences and from how often those sequences occurred across donors. All discovery cohort repertoires had been generated on a single sequencing platform. Of the approximately 400 genotyped donors, approximately 83% fell in the genetic ancestry cluster associated with self-reported Caucasian donors. The aim of the study was to test whether cataloging public T cell receptors could identify signatures of past pathogen exposure. The T cell repertoires of some 670 subjects were profiled by immunosequencing and related to cytomegalovirus serostatus. High-throughput TCR immunosequencing, statistical association of individual TCRs with disease status, and machine learning were combined to predict cytomegalovirus infection status. To decide whether each TCR beta V gene segment behaved as functional or pseudogenic, an earlier analysis of some 570 of the donors relied on high-throughput TCR beta sequencing. Roughly 5 DR-DQ haplotypes were handled as single units for association and clustering, since linkage in the cohort was strong. HLA typing included class I and class II loci at four-digit resolution. A separate validation cohort of over 95 different subjects was used in addition to the roughly 700-subject first cohort. Across around 400 genotyped donors of the cohort, an average of about 250,000 unique TCR beta nucleotide sequences per donor were sequenced, and 15% to 20% of those sequences were non-productive. In a later analysis, previously published TCR beta repertoires from about 670 donors were re-analyzed and high-resolution HLA genotyping was added so that TCR occurrence patterns could be studied.

Receptors were amplified or captured by the immunoSEQ multiplex PCR assay. A mixture of 60 forward primers for TCR Vbeta segments and 13 reverse primers for TCR Jbeta segments was used in the multiplex PCR. Amplification of the CDR3 region of rearranged TCR beta genes was performed with a multiplex PCR assay on genomic DNA. The Illumina HiSeq System was used to sequence the amplified TCR beta libraries as 87-base-pair reads. Per the authors' processing: A later analysis counted 75 million to 100 million unique TCR beta chains across the 650 to 800 repertoires, and roughly 9.9 million of these chains were shared by at least two donors. Raw reads were error-corrected and collapsed into unique sequences by a nearest-neighbor algorithm in which closely related sequences were merged to remove PCR and sequencing errors. To assign V, D and J gene segments, CDR3 sequences were aligned to IMGT reference sequences. For a sequence to be retained, a match of at least six nucleotides was required to both a V gene segment and a J gene segment. Rearrangements were called productive when the CDR3 lacked stop codons and stayed in frame with V and J; all others were non-productive. CDR3 was defined by IMGT convention, running from the second conserved V-encoded cysteine to the conserved J-encoded phenylalanine. In an earlier analysis of more than 550 of the donors, sequences lacking an unambiguous match to a single V gene segment were excluded. An earlier analysis of about 590 of the donors classified V segments as functional when productive rearrangements were above 56.7% and as segregating when the standard deviation between donors was above 5%. A statistical classification framework was built to diagnose cytomegalovirus status from the catalog of TCR beta chain sequences. In a later analysis, V and J genes were assigned by comparing TCR nucleotide sequences against IMGT/GENE-DB human TR gene sequences. The TCRdist pipeline was used in a later analysis to assign CDR3 sequences and most-parsimonious VDJ recombination scenarios. A later analysis defined each TCR beta chain by its CDR3 amino acid sequence plus V-gene family, and excluded reads lacking a unique V-gene family. As a way to deal with suspected cross-contamination and a sequencing artifact, a later analysis dropped over 550 nucleotide sequences that were highly shared and had low generation probability. A later analysis calculated a clonal expansion index for each public chain from normalized within-repertoire ranks of inferred template counts. In a later analysis, generation probabilities were computed using a VDJ recombination model fitted to out-of-frame rearrangements, and the results were checked against IGoR. In a later analysis, hypergeometric tests were used to score TCR-TCR, TCR-HLA and TCR-CMV co-occurrence, with a repertoire-size bias correction applied to TCR pairs. In a later analysis, false discovery rates were estimated by permuting HLA or CMV assignments 20 times. In a later analysis, co-occurring TCRs were grouped with DBSCAN, and TCRdist sequence similarity was added when clustering was performed within HLA-allele-positive subsets. Co-occurrence clustering excluded repertoires with fewer than 30,000 or more than 120,000 public chains, plus five with anomalous nucleotide sharing. The source is immuneACCESS, and TCRdb retained only in-frame sequences with V and J called. Part of the clones is not carried over; for the studies checked, unresolved V genes explain less than half of this, and the remainder is unexplained. V, J and clone size derive from that table, while D and trimming were established from the DNA sequence. The sample profile shows about 120,000 clones; 79% of them were found once. The ten largest make up roughly 5.6% of the sample.

Summary of the overall study and its limitations: Presence/absence analyses assumed roughly uniform sequencing depth across donors, an assumption that may not hold. Assigning TCR associations to individual alleles was difficult when HLA alleles, especially DR and DQ, strongly co-occurred. Across donors, most TCR sequences were observed very rarely, whereas some public TCRs were present in many individuals. Several of the top co-occurrence clusters appeared to be linked to parvovirus B19, influenza, CMV and Epstein-Barr virus, according to a later analysis. In an earlier analysis of 587 of the donors, most TCR beta V segments appeared in productive rearrangements about 90% or about 30% of the time, broadly matching IMGT annotations. Because HLA typing was unavailable for some donors at each locus, only the typed subset was used in association tests. A later genetic analysis reported fewer N-insertions in productive TCRs among donors in an Asian-associated ancestry cluster than the approximately 670-donor mean. According to the authors, the approach could potentially be generalized to other disease states and immunological phenotypes. The study listed around 160 TCR beta chains as associated with cytomegalovirus. Only TCR beta chains were sequenced in this cohort, and the absence of alpha or paired-chain data limited detectable features. Because counts were too low, roughly 16 rarely observed V segments, including chromosome 9 orphons, were excluded from the earlier analysis of around 640 of the donors. Compared with equally common non-associated chains, HLA-associated TCR beta chains in a later analysis were more clonally expanded and had lower generation probabilities. The 87-base-pair reads could not distinguish some IMGT-functional V segments, including TRBV6-2 and TRBV6-3, so those segments were excluded. In a later analysis, the rate of TCR association differed among HLA loci, with DRB1 alleles having the most associated TCRs and HLA-C alleles having the fewest. Linkage disequilibrium might explain the correlated functional status among segregating V segments, but an unknown experimental factor could not be ruled out. A group of highly shared sequence variants was considered likely to be a technical artifact of the sequencing pipeline. In a later analysis, most CMV-associated TCR beta chains were found to appear HLA-restricted, with HLA associations seemingly driven largely by CMV exposure. Cytomegalovirus status was reported to be diagnosed by the classifier with high specificity and sensitivity in both the original and validation cohorts. An association between a missense DCLRE1C variant and V-gene and J-gene trimming of TCR beta chains was found in a later genetic analysis and replicated in an independent cohort. A further reported finding was that TCR beta sequences accurately predicted the HLA-A and HLA-B alleles for most subjects in the first cohort. Specific HLA alleles were associated with 16,951 TCR beta sequences at a false discovery rate of 0.05 in a later analysis. CMV serostatus was the only immune exposure information available for the cohort. Three of the identified cytomegalovirus-associated TCR beta chains were confirmed in vitro to be specific for cytomegalovirus antigens.

The cohort comprised some 730 healthy bone marrow donors. At the time of sampling, every cohort member was nominally healthy, though immune exposures that went unrecorded were likely present. The donor was CMV seropositive and was included in the group of 290 or so seropositive cohort members. A peripheral blood sample was provided by each donor, and peripheral blood mononuclear cells were used for TCR beta sequencing. The Qiagen DNeasy Blood Extraction Kit was used to extract genomic DNA from the blood cell samples. On this clone itself: No cognate antigen has been identified for it. Qualities for individual bases were not recorded, and no much larger clone is one base off.

CDR1 MNHEY and CDR2 SMNVEV were looked up in the germline V gene (reference sequence). Compared with germline, V lacks 5 bases and J lacks 3 bases; bases without a gene match: 8. The CDR3 numbers 16 residues from cysteine through phenylalanine. Of all the DNA, just the CDR3 is kept, 48 bases in frame from base 1. Sequencing used PBMCs. The origin of this receptor is a man aged 25-45 years in good health and CMV-seropositive. The sequence links TRBV27 to TRBJ2-2; TRBD1 fits 8 bases in the junction. The nucleotide sequence is given as TGTGCCAGCAGTCCCCTCCAGGGGGCGGACACCGGGGAGCTGTTTTTT. It codes for CASSPLQGADTGELFF.